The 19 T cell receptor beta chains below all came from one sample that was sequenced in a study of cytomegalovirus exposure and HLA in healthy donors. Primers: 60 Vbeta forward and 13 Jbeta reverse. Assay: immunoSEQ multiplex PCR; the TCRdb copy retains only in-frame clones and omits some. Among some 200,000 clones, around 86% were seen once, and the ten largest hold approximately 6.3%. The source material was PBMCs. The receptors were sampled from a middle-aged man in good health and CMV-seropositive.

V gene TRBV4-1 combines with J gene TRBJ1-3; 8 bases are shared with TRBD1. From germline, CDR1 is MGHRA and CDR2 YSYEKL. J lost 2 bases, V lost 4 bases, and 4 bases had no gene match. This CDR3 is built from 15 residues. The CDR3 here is CASSLDRVTGNTIYF. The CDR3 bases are TGCGCCAGCAGCCTGGACAGGGTGACTGGAAACACCATATATTTT.

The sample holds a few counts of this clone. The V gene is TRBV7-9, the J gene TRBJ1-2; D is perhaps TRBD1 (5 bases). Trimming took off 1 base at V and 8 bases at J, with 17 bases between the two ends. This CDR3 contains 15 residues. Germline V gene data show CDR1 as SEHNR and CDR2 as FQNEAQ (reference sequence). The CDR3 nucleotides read TGTGCCAGCAGCTTAGGCAGACAGCCGTCCTTAGGCTACACCTTC. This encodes CASSLGRQPSLGYTF.

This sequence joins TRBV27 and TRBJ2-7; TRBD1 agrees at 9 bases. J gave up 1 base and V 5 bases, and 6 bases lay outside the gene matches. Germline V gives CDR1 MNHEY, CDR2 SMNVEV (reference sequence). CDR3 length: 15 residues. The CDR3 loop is CASSKGTGRSYEQYF. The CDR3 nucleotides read TGTGCCAGCAGTAAAGGGACAGGGAGATCCTACGAGCAGTACTTC.

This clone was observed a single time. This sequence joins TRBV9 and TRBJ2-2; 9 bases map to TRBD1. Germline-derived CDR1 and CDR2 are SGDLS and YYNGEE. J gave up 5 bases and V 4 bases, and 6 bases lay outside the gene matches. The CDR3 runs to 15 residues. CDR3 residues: CASSRDRVGTGELFF. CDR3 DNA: TGTGCCAGCAGCCGGGACAGGGTGGGGACCGGGGAGCTGTTTTTT.

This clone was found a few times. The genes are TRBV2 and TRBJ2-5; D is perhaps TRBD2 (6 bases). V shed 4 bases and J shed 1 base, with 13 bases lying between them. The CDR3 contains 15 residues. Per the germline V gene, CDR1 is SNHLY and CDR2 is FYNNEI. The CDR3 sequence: CASSGRRALQETQYF. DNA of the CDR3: TGTGCCAGCAGTGGGAGGAGGGCGCTCCAAGAGACCCAGTACTTC.

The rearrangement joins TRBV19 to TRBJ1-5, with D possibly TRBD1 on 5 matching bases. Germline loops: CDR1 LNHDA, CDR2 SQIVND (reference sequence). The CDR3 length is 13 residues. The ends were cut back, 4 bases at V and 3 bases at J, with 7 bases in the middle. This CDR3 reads CASSTGINQPQHF. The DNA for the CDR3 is TGTGCCAGTAGTACAGGGATCAATCAGCCCCAGCATTTT.

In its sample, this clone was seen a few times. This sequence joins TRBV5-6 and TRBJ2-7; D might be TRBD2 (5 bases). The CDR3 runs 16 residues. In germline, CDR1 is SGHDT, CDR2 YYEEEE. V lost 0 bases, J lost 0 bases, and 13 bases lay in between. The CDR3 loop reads CASSLAAGSYSYEQYF. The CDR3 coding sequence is TGTGCCAGCAGCTTGGCTGCGGGCTCCTACTCCTACGAGCAGTACTTC.

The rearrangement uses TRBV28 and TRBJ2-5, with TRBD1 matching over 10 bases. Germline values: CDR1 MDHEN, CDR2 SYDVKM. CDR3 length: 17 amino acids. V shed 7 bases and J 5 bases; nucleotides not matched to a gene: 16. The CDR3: CASTPAPRQGAPETQYF. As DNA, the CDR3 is TGTGCCAGCACCCCGGCTCCCCGACAGGGGGCCCCGGAGACCCAGTACTTC.

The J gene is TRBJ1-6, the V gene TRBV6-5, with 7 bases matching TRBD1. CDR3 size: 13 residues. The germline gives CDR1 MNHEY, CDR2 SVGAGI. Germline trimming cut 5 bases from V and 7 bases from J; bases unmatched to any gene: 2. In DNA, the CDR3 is TGTGCCAGCAGTACAGGGGCAAATTCACCCCTCCACTTT. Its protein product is CASSTGANSPLHF.

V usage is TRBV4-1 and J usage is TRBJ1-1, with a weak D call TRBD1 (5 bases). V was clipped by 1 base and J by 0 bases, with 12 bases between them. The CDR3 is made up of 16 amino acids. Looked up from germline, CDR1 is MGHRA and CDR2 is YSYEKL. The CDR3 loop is CASSQVPGGMNTEAFF. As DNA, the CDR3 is TGCGCCAGCAGCCAAGTTCCCGGGGGGATGAACACTGAAGCTTTCTTT.

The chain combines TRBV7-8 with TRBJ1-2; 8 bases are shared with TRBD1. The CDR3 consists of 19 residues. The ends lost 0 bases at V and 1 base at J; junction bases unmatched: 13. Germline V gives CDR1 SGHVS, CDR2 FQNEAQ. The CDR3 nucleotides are TGTGCCAGCAGCTTAGCCTCCCGCAGGGGGCAGGTTGTTAACTATGGCTACACCTTC. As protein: CASSLASRRGQVVNYGYTF. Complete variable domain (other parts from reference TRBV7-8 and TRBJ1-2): GAGVSQSPRYKVAKRGQDVALRCDPISGHVSLFWYQQALGQGPEFLTYFQNEAQLDKSGLPSDRFFAERPEGSVSTLKIQRTQQEDSAVYLCASSLASRRGQVVNYGYTFGSGTRLTVV.

CDR3 in amino acids: CASTPRGSGNIQYF. The CDR3 DNA follows: TGTGCCAGCACCCCCCGAGGGTCAGGAAACATTCAGTACTTC. The genes are TRBV27 and TRBJ2-4; D may be TRBD2 (5 bases). This CDR3 spans 14 amino acids. CDR1 is MNHEY and CDR2 is SMNVEV in the germline V gene (reference sequence). V was pared by 7 bases and J by 6 bases, with 16 bases between.

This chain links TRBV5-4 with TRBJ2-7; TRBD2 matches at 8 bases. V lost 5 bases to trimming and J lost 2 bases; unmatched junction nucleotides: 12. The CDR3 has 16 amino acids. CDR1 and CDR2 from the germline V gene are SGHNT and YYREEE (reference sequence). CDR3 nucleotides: TGTGCCAGCAGTCTACGTTCCGGGACTAGTGCCTACGAGCAGTACTTC. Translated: CASSLRSGTSAYEQYF.

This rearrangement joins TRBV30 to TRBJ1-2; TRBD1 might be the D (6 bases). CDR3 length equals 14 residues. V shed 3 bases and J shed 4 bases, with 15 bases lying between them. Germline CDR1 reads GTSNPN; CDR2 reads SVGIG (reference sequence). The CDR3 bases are TGTGCCTGGAGGAGCCAGGGGTTCGTCTATGGCTACACCTTC. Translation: CAWRSQGFVYGYTF. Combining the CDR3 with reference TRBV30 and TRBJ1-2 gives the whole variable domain SQTIHQWPATLVQPVGSPLSLECTVEGTSNPNLYWYRQAAGRGLQLLFYSVGIGQISSEVPQNLSASRPQDRQFILSSKKLLLSDSGFYLCAWRSQGFVYGYTFGSGTRLTVV.

The CDR3 coding sequence is TGTGCCAGCAGTTTATCAGTCCACGAGCAGTACTTC. It specifies CASSLSVHEQYF. The chain employs TRBV28 and TRBJ2-7, with no clear D. CDR1 is MDHEN, CDR2 SYDVKM, per germline. The ends were cut back, 1 base at V and 5 bases at J, with 6 bases in the middle. This CDR3 contains 12 residues.

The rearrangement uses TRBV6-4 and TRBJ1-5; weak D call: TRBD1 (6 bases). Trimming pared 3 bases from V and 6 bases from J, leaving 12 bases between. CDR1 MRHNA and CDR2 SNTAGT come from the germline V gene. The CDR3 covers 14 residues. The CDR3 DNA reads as TGTGCCAGCAGTGAAAGGGGGAGCGGTCAGCCCCAGCATTTT. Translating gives CASSERGSGQPQHF.

Here the CDR3 reads CASSSTGMTTDTQYF. CDR3 DNA: TGTGCCAGCAGCTCCACAGGCATGACCACAGATACGCAGTATTTT. This sequence joins TRBV28 and TRBJ2-3; D might be TRBD1 (5 bases). V lost 6 bases and J 2 bases, leaving 15 bases between the germline ends. The CDR3 spans 15 residues. Germline V gene lookup returns CDR1 MDHEN and CDR2 SYDVKM.

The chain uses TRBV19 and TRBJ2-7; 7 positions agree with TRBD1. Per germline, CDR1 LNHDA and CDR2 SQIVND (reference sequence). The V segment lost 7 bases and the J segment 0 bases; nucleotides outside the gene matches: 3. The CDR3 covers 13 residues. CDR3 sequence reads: CASTGDSSYEQYF. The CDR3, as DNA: TGTGCCAGTACCGGGGACAGCTCCTACGAGCAGTACTTC. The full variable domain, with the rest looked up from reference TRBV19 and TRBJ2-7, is DGGITQSPKYLFRKEGQNVTLSCEQNLNHDAMYWYRQDPGQGLRLIYYSQIVNDFQKGDIAEGYSVSREKKESFPLTVTSAQKNPTAFYLCASTGDSSYEQYFGPGTRLTVT.

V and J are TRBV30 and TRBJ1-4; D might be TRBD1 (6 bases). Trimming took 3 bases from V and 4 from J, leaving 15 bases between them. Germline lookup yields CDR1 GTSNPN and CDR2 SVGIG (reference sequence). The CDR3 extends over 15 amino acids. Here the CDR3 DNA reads TGTGCCTGGAGAGATCAGGGGTTGGGTAATGAAAAACTGTTTTTT. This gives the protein CAWRDQGLGNEKLFF.